These 22 T cell receptor beta chains were sequenced from one sample in a study of post-analysis software for immune sequencing data (dated by TCRdb to about 2015). On the study overall, not on this receptor specifically: Patients showed significantly higher frequencies than controls for roughly five TRBV segments, among them TRBV5-6, TRBV5-1 and TRBV20-1.

These TCRs are of unknown antigen specificity. Receptor libraries were prepared by PCR. Sequencing used an Illumina HiSeq 2500. To reduce PCR and sequencing biases, unique molecular identifiers were built into the TCR beta cDNA libraries. TCRdb reprocessing: public reads trimmed at Q25 with fastp, clones called with MiXCR, in-frame beta chains kept. Each entry merges the rows of one CDR3 protein and shows their most common DNA and genes. For this sample the table gives hundreds of thousands of distinct CDR3 sequences, of which more than 30% were detected only once. Jointly, the top ten make up about 7.6% of the sample. Sample: blood. The receptors were sampled from a girl aged 2 to 10 with multiple sclerosis.

Only a few counts were recorded for this clonotype. The chain employs TRBV6-5 and TRBJ1-1; 7 bases are a match to TRBD1. CDR1 and CDR2 (germline): MNHEY, SVGAGI. J was trimmed by 6 bases and V by 5 bases; bases with no gene match: 6. The CDR3 consists of 13 residues. The CDR3 nucleotides are TGTGCCAGCAGTCAACAGGGGCGGGCTGAAGCTTTCTTT. Residues: CASSQQGRAEAFF.

A few counts support this clonotype. The CDR3 DNA reads as TGTGCCAGCAGCTTAATTTATGGAGGGGTGAACACTGAAGCTTTCTTT. This codes for CASSLIYGGVNTEAFF. The chain joins TRBV7-9 to TRBJ1-1; D may be TRBD1 (5 bases). The CDR3 has 16 residues. CDR1 and CDR2 (germline): SEHNR, FQNEAQ (reference sequence). V dropped 2 bases and J dropped 0 bases, with 13 bases sitting between them.

This chain joins TRBV10-2 and TRBJ1-1, with D unclear. The CDR3 loop spans 17 amino acids. V was clipped by 3 bases and J by 5 bases, with 22 bases between them. Germline V gives CDR1 WSHSY, CDR2 SAAADI. CDR3 coding DNA: TGCGCCAGCAGTGACCCCGCATGGGGAGAGGGAGGAACTGAAGCTTTCTTT. Encoded protein: CASSDPAWGEGGTEAFF.

The J gene is TRBJ2-7, the V gene TRBV20-1, with D unresolved. This CDR3 contains 14 residues. In germline, CDR1 is DFQATT, CDR2 SNEGSKA (reference sequence). V lost 0 bases and J 3 bases, leaving 12 bases between the germline ends. The CDR3 is CSARDPRSNYEQYF. The DNA of the CDR3 is TGCAGTGCTAGAGATCCGCGGTCAAACTACGAGCAGTACTTC.

This chain joins TRBV5-5 and TRBJ2-1; tentatively, D is TRBD1 (6 bases). Trimming removed 4 bases at V and 5 bases at J, with 22 bases between. Germline V gives CDR1 SGHKS, CDR2 YYEKEE (reference sequence). The CDR3 is made up of 17 amino acids. As DNA, the CDR3 is TGTGCCAGCAGCACCCGAATCGGGACATTCCCACACAATGAGCAGTTCTTC. This gives the protein CASSTRIGTFPHNEQFF.

The J gene is TRBJ2-1, the V gene TRBV7-9; 11 bases map to TRBD2. CDR3 length equals 17 residues. Losses at the gene ends were 0 bases for V and 6 bases for J; bases not matched to a gene: 7. Germline V gene sequence: CDR1 SEHNR, CDR2 FQNEAQ (reference sequence). In DNA form, the CDR3 reads TGTGCCAGCAGCTTAGCGGGATGGCTAGCGGGAGGCAATGAGCAGTTCTTC. It encodes CASSLAGWLAGGNEQFF.

The chain uses TRBV7-2 and TRBJ1-2; D unresolved. The germline gives CDR1 SGHTA, CDR2 FQGNSA. V lost 0 bases, J lost 4 bases, and 6 bases lay in between. This CDR3 region has 13 residues. As DNA, the CDR3 is TGTGCCAGCAGCTTAGCGCTCCGCTATGGCTACACCTTC. It is translated as CASSLALRYGYTF.

The chain combines TRBV20-1 with TRBJ2-1; 11 bases align to TRBD2. The germline V gene has CDR1 DFQATT and CDR2 SNEGSKA (reference sequence). J was trimmed by 7 bases and V by 7 bases; bases with no gene match: 6. The CDR3 sequence is 13 residues long. In DNA form, the CDR3 reads TGCAGTGTTAGCGGGAGGGCCATTAATGAGCAGTTCTTC. As protein: CSVSGRAINEQFF.

V and J are TRBV6-2 or TRBV6-3 and TRBJ2-3; no clear D gene. Germline-derived CDR1 and CDR2 are MNHEY and SVGEGT. V was clipped by 4 bases and J by 6 bases, with 8 bases between them. The CDR3 contains 12 residues. The CDR3 region has the DNA TGTGCCAGCAGTTCCGGACGGGATACGCAGTATTTT. It encodes CASSSGRDTQYF.

This clonotype was recorded a few times. The chain carries TRBV28 and TRBJ2-5; TRBD1 is a possible D gene (5 bases). V was pared by 7 bases and J by 5 bases, with 20 bases between. In germline, CDR1 is MDHEN, CDR2 SYDVKM. CDR3 length: 15 residues. DNA for the CDR3: TGTGCCAGCACCCCAGGGCTCCAAGTCAGGGAGACCCAGTACTTC. Translating it yields CASTPGLQVRETQYF.

V and J are TRBV20-1 and TRBJ1-2, with D unclear. V was trimmed by 0 bases and J by 0 bases, leaving 11 bases between them. The CDR3 length is 15 residues. From germline, CDR1 is DFQATT and CDR2 SNEGSKA (reference sequence). CDR3 DNA sequence: TGCAGTGCTAGAGATTTGACGTACGCTAACTATGGCTACACCTTC. Amino acids: CSARDLTYANYGYTF.

With regard to this clonotype: Sequence at one end of the junction differs from germline and may be a read error. V usage is TRBV12-3 or TRBV12-4 and J usage is TRBJ2-1, with a weak D call TRBD1 (6 bases). This CDR3 is 14 amino acids long. CDR3 region: CASSSRTVYNEQFF. The DNA for the CDR3 is TGTGCCAGCAGTTCGAGGACAGTTTACAACGAGCAGTTCTTC.

J is TRBJ1-2 and V is TRBV28, with 9 bases identical to TRBD1. The CDR3 length is 14 residues. Trimming at V came to 5 bases and at J to 3 bases, leaving 4 bases not matched to a gene. Per the germline V gene, CDR1 is MDHEN and CDR2 is SYDVKM. In nucleotides, the CDR3 is TGTGCCAGCAGTCCCGACAGGGGGTACTATGGCTACACCTTC. It is translated as CASSPDRGYYGYTF.

This clonotype appeared a few times. Written as DNA, the CDR3 is TGTGCCAGCAGCCAGAGGGACTACGACAATGAGCAGTTCTTC. Amino acids: CASSQRDYDNEQFF. This chain joins TRBV4-2 and TRBJ2-1; TRBD2 matches 7 bases. The CDR3 covers 14 residues. From germline, CDR1 is LGHNA and CDR2 YNFKEQ. The V and J ends lost 3 bases and 5 bases, in that order; junction bases with no gene match: 4.

This clonotype was counted ten times or more. V and J are TRBV20-1 and TRBJ2-7, with D tentatively TRBD1 or TRBD2 (5 bases each). CDR1 and CDR2 from the germline V gene are DFQATT and SNEGSKA (reference sequence). The germline V and J ends were trimmed by 0 bases and 6 bases, with 12 bases remaining between them. This CDR3 has 13 amino acids. CDR3 in DNA: TGCAGTGCTAGAGATCTTGGTGGGACCGAGCAGTACTTC. Encoded protein: CSARDLGGTEQYF.

This sequence joins TRBV7-2 and TRBJ1-2, with a tentative D call TRBD1 (6 bases). Germline CDR1 reads SGHTA; CDR2 reads FQGNSA. Trimming cost V 1 base and J 7 bases, with 13 bases left between them. This CDR3 region has 14 residues. The CDR3: CASSLVNRVAGYTF. CDR3 DNA: TGTGCCAGCAGCTTAGTAAACAGGGTGGCTGGCTACACCTTC.

This chain connects TRBV12-3 or TRBV12-4 to TRBJ2-1; D may be TRBD1 (6 bases). The assigned J gene may be wrong: the sequence end matches TRBJ2-7 better. The CDR3 loop spans 17 amino acids. The CDR3 region has the DNA TGTGCCAGCAGTTTTGGTCCGGACAGACACTCCTACAATGAGCAGTACTTC. It encodes CASSFGPDRHSYNEQYF.

In this sample, this clonotype turned up once. Here the CDR3 reads CASSSPTQGYNEQFF. The DNA for the CDR3 is TGTGCCAGCAGCTCTCCTACTCAGGGATACAATGAGCAGTTCTTC. The chain links TRBV5-6 to TRBJ2-1; D may be TRBD1 (5 bases). V shed 3 bases and J shed 4 bases, with 14 bases lying between them. From germline, CDR1 is SGHDT and CDR2 YYEEEE. CDR3 length equals 15 residues.

Points on this clonotype: One end of the junction varies from germline; a read error may be responsible. The genes are TRBV5-1 and TRBJ2-7; no firm D call. Germline CDR1 reads SGHRS; CDR2 reads YFSETQ. This CDR3 is built from 15 residues. CDR3 bases: TGCGCCAGCAGCTTTTTTTCAGAATCATCATACGAGCGGTACTTC. This codes for CASSFFSESSYERYF.

The chain has TRBV7-8 and TRBJ2-3; 8 bases align to TRBD2. CDR1 SGHVS and CDR2 FQNEAQ come from the germline V gene. This CDR3 comprises 15 residues. V was pared by 5 bases and J by 5 bases, with 9 bases of the junction left unmatched. The CDR3 DNA reads as TGTGCCAGCAGCCCTAGCGGGTTCCCTGGAGATACGCAGTATTTT. Protein sequence: CASSPSGFPGDTQYF.

This chain joins TRBV20-1 and TRBJ1-5, with no clear D. The ends were cut back, 4 bases at V and 5 bases at J, with 15 bases in the middle. The CDR3 contains 14 residues. Germline V lookup: CDR1 DFQATT, CDR2 SNEGSKA (reference sequence). The CDR3 nucleotides are TGCAGTGCTACCGTAGGCGGGGATGATCAGCCCCAGCATTTT. Encoded protein: CSATVGGDDQPQHF.

The rearrangement uses TRBV5-1 and TRBJ2-1, with 8 nucleotides matching TRBD1. CDR3 size: 14 residues. Germline CDR1 is SGHRS and CDR2 is YFSETQ. J was trimmed by 6 bases and V by 8 bases; bases with no gene match: 10. CDR3: CASILGQGGNEQFF. CDR3 coding DNA: TGCGCCAGTATATTAGGACAGGGAGGCAATGAGCAGTTCTTC.